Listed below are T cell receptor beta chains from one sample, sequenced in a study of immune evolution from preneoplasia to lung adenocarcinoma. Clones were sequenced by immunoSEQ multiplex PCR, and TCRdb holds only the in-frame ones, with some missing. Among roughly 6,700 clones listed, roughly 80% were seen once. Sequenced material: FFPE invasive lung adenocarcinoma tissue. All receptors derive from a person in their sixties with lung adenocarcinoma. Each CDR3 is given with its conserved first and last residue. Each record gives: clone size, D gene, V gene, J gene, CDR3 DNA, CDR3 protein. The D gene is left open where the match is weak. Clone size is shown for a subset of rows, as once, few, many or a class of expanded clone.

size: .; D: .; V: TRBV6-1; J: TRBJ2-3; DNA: TGTGCCAGCAGTGACAACTCAGGGGCAGATACGCAGTATTTT; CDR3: CASSDNSGADTQYF
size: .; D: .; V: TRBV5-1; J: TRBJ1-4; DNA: TGCGCCAGCAGCCGAACCCGCGGAGGGGCGGAAAAACTGTTTTTT; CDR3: CASSRTRGGAEKLFF
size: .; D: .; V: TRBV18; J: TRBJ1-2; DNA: TGTGCCAGCTCACCACCCGGGGGCTTATTGTATGGCTACACCTTC; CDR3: CASSPPGGLLYGYTF
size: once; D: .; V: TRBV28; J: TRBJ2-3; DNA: TGTGCCAGCAGTTTTGTCGCAGGCACAGATACGCAGTATTTT; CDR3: CASSFVAGTDTQYF
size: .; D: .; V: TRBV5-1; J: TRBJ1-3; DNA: TGCGCCAGCAGCTTGGATTTTCGAAACACCATATATTTT; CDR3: CASSLDFRNTIYF
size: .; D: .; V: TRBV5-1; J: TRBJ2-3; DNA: TGCGCCAGCAGCCCGACTGGGACTAGCACAGATACGCAGTATTTT; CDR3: CASSPTGTSTDTQYF
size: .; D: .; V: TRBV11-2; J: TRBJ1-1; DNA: TGTGCCAGCAGCTCACTTGACACCCTCGCGGCTGAAGCTTTTTTT; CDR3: CASSSLDTLAAEAFF
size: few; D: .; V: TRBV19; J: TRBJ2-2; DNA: TGTGCCAGTAGTATGGGGAGCGGGGAGCTGTTTTTT; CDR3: CASSMGSGELFF
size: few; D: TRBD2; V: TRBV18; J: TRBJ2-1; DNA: TGTGCCAGCTCACCGTCGACTAGCGGGCTCTACAATGAGCAGTTCTTC; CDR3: CASSPSTSGLYNEQFF
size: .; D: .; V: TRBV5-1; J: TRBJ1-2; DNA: TGCGCCAGCAGCTTGGGGGGGACGGACTATGGCTACACCTTC; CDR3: CASSLGGTDYGYTF
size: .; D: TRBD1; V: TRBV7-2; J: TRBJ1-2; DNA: TGTGCCAGCAGCCCCGCCGGGACAGTGCCCTCCTATGGCTACACCTTC; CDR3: CASSPAGTVPSYGYTF
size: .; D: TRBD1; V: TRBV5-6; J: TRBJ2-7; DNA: TGTGCCAGCAGCTTCTTGGACAGGGCTCGCTCCTACGAGCAGTACTTC; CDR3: CASSFLDRARSYEQYF
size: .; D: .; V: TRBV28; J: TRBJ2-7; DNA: TGTGCCACATGGAGTCCTCCATCCGCCTACGAGCAGTACTTC; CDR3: CATWSPPSAYEQYF
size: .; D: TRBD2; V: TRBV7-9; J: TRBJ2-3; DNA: TGTGCCAGCAGCACCCGAGGAGCGGGAGCAGATACGCAGTATTTT; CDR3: CASSTRGAGADTQYF
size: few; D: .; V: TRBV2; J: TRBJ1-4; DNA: TGTGCCAGCACCAGGGACTTTAATGAAAAACTGTTTTTT; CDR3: CASTRDFNEKLFF
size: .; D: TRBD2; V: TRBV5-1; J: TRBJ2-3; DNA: TGCGCCAGCAGCTTGTTGGCTAGCGGGGCTTTTTCAGATACGCAGTATTTT; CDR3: CASSLLASGAFSDTQYF
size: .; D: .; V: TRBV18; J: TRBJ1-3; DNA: TGTGCCAGCTCACCGGGACGGGTAGACACCATATATTTT; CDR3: CASSPGRVDTIYF
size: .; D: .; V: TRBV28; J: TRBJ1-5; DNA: TGTGCCAGCAGCCTTCAATATCAGCCCCAGCATTTT; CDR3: CASSLQYQPQHF
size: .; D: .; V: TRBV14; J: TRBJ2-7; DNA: TGTGCCAGCAGCCAAGATCAGGGAAATTCCTACGAGCAGTACTTC; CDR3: CASSQDQGNSYEQYF
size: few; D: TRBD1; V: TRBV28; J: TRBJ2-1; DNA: TGTGCCAGCAGTTTACGAGGACAGGCAGAGTTCTTC; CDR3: CASSLRGQAEFF
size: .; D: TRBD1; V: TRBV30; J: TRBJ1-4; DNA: TGTGCCTGGGGGCGGGACAGTAATGAAAAACTGTTTTTT; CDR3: CAWGRDSNEKLFF
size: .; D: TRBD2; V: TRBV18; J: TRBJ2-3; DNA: TGTGCCAGCTCCCCTCGGGAGGGATTGGAAACGCAGTATTTT; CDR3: CASSPREGLETQYF
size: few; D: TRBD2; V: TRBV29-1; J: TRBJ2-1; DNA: TGCAGCGTTGAGACCAGCGGGAGTTCCTACAATGAGCAGTTCTTC; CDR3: CSVETSGSSYNEQFF
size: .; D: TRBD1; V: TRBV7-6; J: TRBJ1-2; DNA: TGTGCCAGCAGCTTAGTGACAGGGGGCCGTGGCTACACCTTC; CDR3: CASSLVTGGRGYTF
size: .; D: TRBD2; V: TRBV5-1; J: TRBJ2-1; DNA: TGCGCCAGCAAACAGGCTAGCGGGACCCCTGAGCAGTTCTTC; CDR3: CASKQASGTPEQFF
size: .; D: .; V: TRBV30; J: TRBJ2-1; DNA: TGTGCCTGGACGATTCTGGGGGCCGACAGGATAGAGCAGTTCTTC; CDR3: CAWTILGADRIEQFF
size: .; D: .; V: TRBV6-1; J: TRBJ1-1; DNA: TGTGCCAGCAGTCCTATCACAGGGCGGGCCACTGAAGCTTTCTTT; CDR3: CASSPITGRATEAFF
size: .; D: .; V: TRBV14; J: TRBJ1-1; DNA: TGTGCCAGCAGCCAGACGGGTCGCGCTGAAGCTTTCTTT; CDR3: CASSQTGRAEAFF
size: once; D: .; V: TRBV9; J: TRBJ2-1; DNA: TGTGCCAGCAGCGTACTTAGCGGAGAATTCTACAATGAGCAGTTCTTC; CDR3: CASSVLSGEFYNEQFF
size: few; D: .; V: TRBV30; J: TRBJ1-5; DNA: TGTGCCTGGAGTCTCCAGCGCAATCAGCCCCAGCATTTT; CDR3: CAWSLQRNQPQHF
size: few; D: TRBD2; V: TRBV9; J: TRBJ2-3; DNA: TGTGCCAGCAGCTCGTGGGGAGGGGGCACAGATACGCAGTATTTT; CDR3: CASSSWGGGTDTQYF
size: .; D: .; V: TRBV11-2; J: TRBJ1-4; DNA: TGTGCCAGCAGCTTAGAGTATCCGTCTAATGAAAAACTGTTTTTT; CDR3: CASSLEYPSNEKLFF